This T cell receptor beta chain comes out of a study of early T cells in non-severe SARS-CoV-2 infection. This clonotype came up many times. TCRdb itself ran the 5' RACE reads through MiXCR, one entry per CDR3 protein. Among about 97,000 distinct CDR3 sequences, 8% to 13% were seen once, and the ten largest hold approximately 4.7%. CDR1 and CDR2 (germline): ENHRY, SYGVKD. The CDR3 totals 14 residues. V gave up 10 bases and J gave up 3 bases, with 16 bases separating them. The sequencing here drew on whole blood, taken at baseline. The chain uses TRBV10-3 and TRBJ2-1; D perhaps matches TRBD1 (6 bases). The receptor was derived from an adult who was a healthcare worker with PCR-confirmed SARS-CoV-2 infection or an uninfected control (not recorded which). This CDR3 is CATRHGDIYNEQFF. CDR3 bases: TGTGCCACCCGACATGGGGACATCTACAATGAGCAGTTCTTC.